Detailed here is one T cell receptor beta chain. Its target is not known. Germline V gene lookup returns CDR1 SGHTA and CDR2 FQGNSA. The CDR3 runs 14 residues. The V and J ends lost 8 bases and 4 bases, in that order; junction bases with no gene match: 8. The entry originates in a study of cytomegalovirus exposure and HLA in healthy donors. Points from the study as a whole: Apart from CMV serostatus, no immune exposure information was available.

Healthy individuals who donated bone marrow served as the donors. Donors counted as nominally healthy when sampled, yet unrecorded immune exposures were likely. PCR was performed using 60 Vbeta and 13 Jbeta primers. Here immunoSEQ multiplex PCR was the method, and the copy in TCRdb shows in-frame clones only, minus some. The table lists some 96,000 clones, more than 70% of them singletons. The source of this sequence is a woman in her fifties or sixties in good health and CMV-seropositive. The genes are TRBV7-2 and TRBJ2-1, with 7 bases lining up with TRBD1. Sequencing was done on a sample of PBMCs. The CDR3 loop is CASSVTGIYNEQFF. The CDR3 DNA reads as TGTGCCAGCTCCGTGACAGGGATTTACAATGAGCAGTTCTTC.